Following are 15 T cell receptor beta chains from one sample sequenced in a study of T cells in pancreatic ductal adenocarcinoma. Libraries were prepared by immunoSEQ multiplex PCR; TCRdb keeps only in-frame clonotypes and omits some of them. The sample includes over 100,000 clones, about 95% of them seen just once. No neoadjuvant therapy was given to the selected pancreatic ductal adenocarcinoma patients before their surgery. Source material: PBMCs. These receptor sequences come from a human donor with pancreatic ductal adenocarcinoma.

The chain combines TRBV28 with TRBJ1-3, with D uncertain. Germline CDR1 is MDHEN and CDR2 is SYDVKM. This CDR3 comprises 13 residues. Trimming stripped 3 bases from V and 3 bases from J, with 6 bases between. DNA for the CDR3: TGTGCCAGCAGTTTTTTAATTGGAAACACCATATATTTT. This codes for CASSFLIGNTIYF.

This chain links TRBV9 with TRBJ2-7, with TRBD2 as a possible D gene (5 bases). The V gene's germline CDR1 is SGDLS and CDR2 YYNGEE. The CDR3 runs 15 residues. V lost 0 bases and J lost 0, with 10 bases in between. The CDR3 loop reads CASSVGLSDSYEQYF. The CDR3, as DNA: TGTGCCAGCAGCGTAGGCCTTAGCGACTCCTACGAGCAGTACTTC.

V and J are TRBV6-5 and TRBJ1-2; 9 bases agree with TRBD1. In germline, CDR1 is MNHEY, CDR2 SVGAGI. V trimming: 4 bases; J trimming: 3 bases; junction bases outside the gene matches: 6. This CDR3 has 15 residues. CDR3 sequence: CASSLGQGVHYGYTF. In DNA, the CDR3 is TGTGCCAGCAGTTTGGGACAGGGAGTTCACTATGGCTACACCTTC.

Only one count was recorded for this clone. The gene calls are TRBV11-2 and TRBJ2-7; 7 nucleotides align to TRBD1. The V segment lost 1 base and the J segment 1 base; nucleotides outside the gene matches: 4. This CDR3 has 15 residues. Germline CDR1 reads SGHAT; CDR2 reads FQNNGV. The CDR3 DNA sequence: TGTGCCAGCAGCTTAGGTGGGACAGCGTCCTACGAGCAGTACTTC. It encodes CASSLGGTASYEQYF.

This chain links TRBV19 with TRBJ1-2; the D gene is possibly TRBD1 (6 bases). This CDR3 contains 14 residues. V dropped 5 bases and J dropped 2 bases, with 12 bases sitting between them. In germline, CDR1 is LNHDA, CDR2 SQIVND (reference sequence). CDR3 nucleotides: TGTGCCAGTAGTGTCACAGGGCCAAACTATGGCTACACCTTC. It is translated as CASSVTGPNYGYTF.

The rearrangement joins TRBV5-6 to TRBJ2-3; TRBD2 is a possible D gene (6 bases). The CDR3 has 15 residues. V dropped 1 base and J dropped 0 bases, with 9 bases sitting between them. Germline V gene sequence: CDR1 SGHDT, CDR2 YYEEEE. CDR3 coding DNA: TGTGCCAGCAGCTTGTATCGGGGGAGCACAGATACGCAGTATTTT. Amino acid sequence: CASSLYRGSTDTQYF.

V and J are TRBV2 and TRBJ2-1, with 8 bases that match TRBD1. The CDR3 runs to 14 residues. Germline loops: CDR1 SNHLY, CDR2 FYNNEI. V lost 7 bases and J lost 7; bases outside the gene matches: 9. CDR3 DNA sequence: TGTGCCAGCACCCAGACAGGGGCGGTGAATGAGCAGTTCTTC. It encodes CASTQTGAVNEQFF.

V gene TRBV28 combines with J gene TRBJ2-3; a weak D match, TRBD1 (6 bases). Germline V lookup: CDR1 MDHEN, CDR2 SYDVKM. V was cut by 6 bases and J by 2 bases, with 12 bases left in between. There are 14 residues in the CDR3. The CDR3 is CASRSGQITDTQYF. The CDR3 DNA follows: TGTGCCAGCAGGTCGGGACAAATCACAGATACGCAGTATTTT. The complete variable domain, with remaining parts taken from reference TRBV28 and TRBJ2-3, reads DVKVTQSSRYLVKRTGEKVFLECVQDMDHENMFWYRQDPGLGLRLIYFSYDVKMKEKGDIPEGYSVSREKKERFSLILESASTNQTSMYLCASRSGQITDTQYFGPGTRLTVL.

The chain employs TRBV28 and TRBJ1-2, with TRBD1 matching 7 bases. The ends lost 4 bases at V and 5 bases at J; junction bases unmatched: 13. CDR3 length: 16 residues. In germline, CDR1 is MDHEN, CDR2 SYDVKM. In nucleotides, the CDR3 is TGTGCCAGCAGTTCCTACTCGGGTGGGACAGTTTATGGCTACACCTTC. The encoded protein is CASSSYSGGTVYGYTF.

This chain uses TRBV2 with TRBJ1-4; D is undetermined. This CDR3 is 13 amino acids long. Germline V gives CDR1 SNHLY, CDR2 FYNNEI. Trimming removed 8 bases at V and 4 bases at J, with 11 bases between. CDR3 coding DNA: TGTGCCAGCTCTGCGAGTAGTAATGAAAAACTGTTTTTT. It translates to CASSASSNEKLFF. Filled out from reference TRBV2 and TRBJ1-4, the complete variable domain reads EPEVTQTPSHQVTQMGQEVILRCVPISNHLYFYWYRQILGQKVEFLVSFYNNEISEKSEIFDDQFSVERPDGSNFTLKIRSTKLEDSAMYFCASSASSNEKLFFGSGTQLSVL.

With respect to this clone: The sample carries other DNA sequences with the same CDR3. The chain uses TRBV5-1 and TRBJ1-2; D might be TRBD1 (6 bases). The germline V gene has CDR1 SGHRS and CDR2 YFSETQ. Trimming took 0 bases from V and 2 from J, leaving 8 bases between them. The CDR3 covers 14 residues. The chain's CDR3 is CASSLGTANYGYTF. CDR3 in DNA: TGCGCCAGCAGCTTGGGGACAGCAAACTATGGCTACACCTTC.

The CDR3 protein is CASSTTGTYGAFF. In DNA form, the CDR3 reads TGTGCCAGCAGTACAACAGGAACTTACGGGGCTTTCTTT. The V gene is TRBV28, the J gene TRBJ1-1; tentative D call: TRBD1 (5 bases). CDR1 is MDHEN and CDR2 is SYDVKM in the germline V gene. The CDR3 loop spans 13 amino acids. Trimming pared 5 bases from V and 11 bases from J, leaving 18 bases between.

The chain joins TRBV5-1 to TRBJ2-3, with TRBD2 as a possible D gene (5 bases). Germline V gene data show CDR1 as SGHRS and CDR2 as YFSETQ. The CDR3 runs to 14 residues. V was cut by 2 bases and J by 1 base, with 8 bases left in between. CDR3 amino acids: CASSFLSGTDTQYF. CDR3 coding DNA: TGCGCCAGCAGCTTCCTTAGCGGCACAGATACGCAGTATTTT.

The chain employs TRBV6-5 and TRBJ2-2; 10 bases agree with TRBD1. The CDR3 is 16 amino acids. The V and J ends lost 2 bases and 9 bases, in that order; junction bases with no gene match: 9. CDR1 and CDR2 (germline): MNHEY, SVGAGI. CDR3 residues: CASSYLTGGDGRELFF. In nucleotides, the CDR3 is TGTGCCAGCAGTTACCTGACAGGGGGCGATGGCCGGGAGCTGTTTTTT.

The chain has TRBV5-1 and TRBJ2-3; D gene ambiguous. CDR1 and CDR2 (germline): SGHRS, YFSETQ. The V and J ends lost 4 bases and 2 bases respectively, with 5 bases between them. The CDR3 is 12 amino acids. CDR3 coding DNA: TGCGCCAGCAGCACAGACACAGATACGCAGTATTTT. Its translation is CASSTDTDTQYF.